This TCR beta chain was sequenced for a study of PD-L1 blockade in urothelial cancer. Overall study: Prior exposure to chemotherapy in patients amounted to 0 to 3 regimens received. At 3 weeks (second dose) and 6 weeks after starting treatment, blood was analyzed. Blood samples had a median of about 140,000 T cells, roughly 76,000 unique TCRs, and clonality approximately 0.086.

As for time point: peripheral blood 6 weeks after treatment start. CDR1 and CDR2 (germline): SGHVS, FQNEAQ. V lost 0 bases, J lost 5 bases, and 10 bases stayed unmatched. The CDR3 is made up of 18 amino acids. Clones were sequenced by immunoSEQ multiplex PCR, and TCRdb holds only the in-frame ones, with some missing. The profile shows 38,000 or so clones, about 85% of them singletons. This clone was seen only once. The receptor was derived from a man in his 70s with urothelial cancer. This sequence joins TRBV7-8 and TRBJ2-1, with TRBD2 identical over 10 bases. This specimen was PBMCs, taken around atezolizumab (anti-PD-L1) treatment. Here the CDR3 DNA reads TGTGCCAGCAGCTTAGCGCTCACTAGCGGGAACCTTAACAATGAGCAGTTCTTC. Its translation: CASSLALTSGNLNNEQFF.